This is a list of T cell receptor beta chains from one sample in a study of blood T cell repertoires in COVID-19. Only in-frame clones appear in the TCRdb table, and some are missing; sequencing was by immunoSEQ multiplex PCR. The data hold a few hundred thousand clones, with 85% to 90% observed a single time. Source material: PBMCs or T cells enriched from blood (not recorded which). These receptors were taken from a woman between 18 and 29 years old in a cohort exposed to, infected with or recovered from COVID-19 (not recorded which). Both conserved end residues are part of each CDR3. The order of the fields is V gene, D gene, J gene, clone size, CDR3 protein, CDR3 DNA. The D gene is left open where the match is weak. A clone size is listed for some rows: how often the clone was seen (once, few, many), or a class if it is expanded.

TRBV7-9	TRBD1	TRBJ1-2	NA	CASSHPGQTYGYTF	TGTGCCAGCAGCCACCCGGGACAGACCTATGGCTACACCTTC
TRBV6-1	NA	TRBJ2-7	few	CASSEEDTGPYEQYF	TGTGCCAGCAGTGAAGAAGATACAGGCCCCTACGAGCAGTACTTC
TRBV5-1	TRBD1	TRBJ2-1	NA	CASNSGTGDWNEQFF	TGCGCCAGCAACTCCGGGACAGGGGACTGGAATGAGCAGTTCTTC
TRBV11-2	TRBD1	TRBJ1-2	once	CASSLTTGGPNYGYTF	TGTGCCAGCAGCTTAACCACAGGGGGCCCTAACTATGGCTACACCTTC
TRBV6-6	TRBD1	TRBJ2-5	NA	CASRTWTGGDETQYF	TGTGCCAGCAGGACCTGGACAGGGGGCGATGAGACCCAGTACTTC
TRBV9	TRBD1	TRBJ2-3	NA	CASSVVPTGGTDTQYF	TGTGCCAGCAGCGTAGTCCCGACAGGGGGCACAGATACGCAGTATTTT
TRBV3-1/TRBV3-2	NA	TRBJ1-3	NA	CASSQVGGSGNTIYF	TGTGCCAGCAGCCAAGTAGGAGGGTCTGGAAACACCATATATTTT
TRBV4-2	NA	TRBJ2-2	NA	CASSQDDRGQLGTGELFF	TGTGCCAGCAGCCAAGACGACAGAGGACAGTTGGGCACCGGGGAGCTGTTTTTT
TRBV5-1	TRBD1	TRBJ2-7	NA	CASSPGQGAYEQYF	TGCGCCAGCAGCCCCGGACAGGGGGCCTACGAGCAGTACTTC
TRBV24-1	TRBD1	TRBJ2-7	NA	CATSDLAAGTGLHEQYF	TGTGCCACCAGTGATTTGGCAGCCGGGACAGGGCTTCACGAGCAGTACTTC
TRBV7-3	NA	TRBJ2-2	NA	CASSRPEVPGELFF	TGTGCCAGCAGCCGGCCAGAGGTCCCCGGGGAGCTGTTTTTT
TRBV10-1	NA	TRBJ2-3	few	CASSVTPGTDTQYF	TGCGCCAGCAGTGTTACACCAGGCACAGATACGCAGTATTTT
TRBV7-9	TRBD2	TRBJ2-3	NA	CASSALAGKADTQYF	TGTGCCAGCAGCGCTCTAGCGGGGAAGGCAGATACGCAGTATTTT
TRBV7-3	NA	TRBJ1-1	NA	CASSRIRGNTEAFF	TGTGCCAGCAGCCGAATCAGGGGGAACACTGAAGCTTTCTTT
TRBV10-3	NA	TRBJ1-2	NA	CAIPARAYGYGYTF	TGTGCCATCCCAGCGAGGGCCTACGGCTATGGCTACACCTTC
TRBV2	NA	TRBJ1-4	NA	CASARAANEKLFF	TGTGCCAGTGCCAGGGCTGCTAATGAAAAACTGTTTTTT
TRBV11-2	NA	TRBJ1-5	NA	CASSSGGAEVSNQPQHF	TGTGCCAGCAGCTCGGGGGGGGCTGAAGTCAGCAATCAGCCCCAGCATTTT
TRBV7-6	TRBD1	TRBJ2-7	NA	CASSFGTGTYEQYF	TGTGCCAGCAGCTTTGGGACAGGGACCTACGAGCAGTACTTC
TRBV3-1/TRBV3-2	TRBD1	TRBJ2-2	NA	CASSHRGQNTGELFF	TGTGCCAGCAGTCACAGGGGACAGAACACCGGGGAGCTGTTTTTT
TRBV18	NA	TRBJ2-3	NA	CASSPPAVPFTDTQYF	TGTGCCAGCTCACCACCAGCGGTTCCCTTCACAGATACGCAGTATTTT
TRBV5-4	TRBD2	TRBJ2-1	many	CASSSGGLAGNEQFF	TGTGCCAGCAGCTCGGGTGGACTAGCGGGTAATGAGCAGTTCTTC
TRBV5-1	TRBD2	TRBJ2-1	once	CASSWTGTSGINEQFF	TGCGCCAGCAGCTGGACCGGGACTAGCGGGATCAATGAGCAGTTCTTC
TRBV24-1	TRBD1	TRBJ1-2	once	CATSPGGRYGYTF	TGTGCCACCAGTCCAGGGGGTCGGTATGGCTACACCTTC
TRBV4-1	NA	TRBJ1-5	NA	CASSQGENIPQPQHF	TGCGCCAGCAGCCAAGGCGAAAATATCCCACAGCCCCAGCATTTT
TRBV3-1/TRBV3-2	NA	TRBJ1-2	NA	CASSQPQGSYGYTF	TGTGCCAGCAGCCAACCTCAGGGGAGCTATGGCTACACCTTC
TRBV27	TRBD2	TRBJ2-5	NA	CASSLSVGLAGRETQYF	TGTGCCAGCAGTTTATCTGTCGGACTAGCGGGGAGGGAGACCCAGTACTTC
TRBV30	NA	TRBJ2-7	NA	CAWSGGDPNEQYF	TGTGCCTGGAGTGGCGGGGACCCCAACGAGCAGTACTTC
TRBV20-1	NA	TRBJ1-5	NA	CSASPRGSAYNQPQHF	TGCAGTGCTAGTCCTAGAGGGTCTGCCTACAATCAGCCCCAGCATTTT
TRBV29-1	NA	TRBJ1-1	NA	CCGGLWTEAFF	TGCTGTGGCGGGCTCTGGACTGAAGCTTTCTTT
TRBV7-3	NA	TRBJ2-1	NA	CASSSPAVAGSHNEQFF	TGTGCCAGCAGCTCCCCGGCCGTGGCGGGGAGCCACAATGAGCAGTTCTTC
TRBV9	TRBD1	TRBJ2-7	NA	CASSVGRQGRYEQYF	TGTGCCAGCAGCGTAGGTCGACAGGGTCGGTACGAGCAGTACTTC
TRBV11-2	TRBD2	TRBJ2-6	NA	CASSFSGGPRGGGANVLTF	TGTGCCAGCAGCTTTAGCGGGGGGCCTCGCGGGGGCGGGGCCAACGTCCTGACTTTC
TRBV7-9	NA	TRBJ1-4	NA	CASSLDSTTNEKLFF	TGTGCCAGCAGCTTGGACTCTACAACTAATGAAAAACTGTTTTTT
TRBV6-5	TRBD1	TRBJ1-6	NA	CASSLDRVSSPLHF	TGTGCCAGCAGCCTTGACAGGGTCAGTTCACCCCTCCACTTT
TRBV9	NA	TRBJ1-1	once	CASSGLPNTEAFF	TGTGCCAGCAGCGGACTTCCGAACACTGAAGCTTTCTTT
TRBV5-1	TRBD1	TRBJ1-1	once	CASSLRQGMNTEAFF	TGCGCCAGCAGCTTAAGACAGGGAATGAACACTGAAGCTTTCTTT
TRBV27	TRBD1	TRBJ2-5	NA	CASRREGAGETQYF	TGTGCCAGCAGACGAGAGGGGGCCGGAGAGACCCAGTACTTC
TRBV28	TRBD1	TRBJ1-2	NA	CASSLGGQGNYGYTF	TGTGCCAGCAGTTTGGGAGGACAGGGGAACTATGGCTACACCTTC
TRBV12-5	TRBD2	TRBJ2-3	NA	CASGLGLADTDTQYF	TGTGCTAGTGGTTTGGGACTAGCGGACACAGATACGCAGTATTTT
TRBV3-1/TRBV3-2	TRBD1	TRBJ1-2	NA	CASSQRQGRYGYTF	TGTGCCAGCAGCCAACGACAGGGCCGCTATGGCTACACCTTC